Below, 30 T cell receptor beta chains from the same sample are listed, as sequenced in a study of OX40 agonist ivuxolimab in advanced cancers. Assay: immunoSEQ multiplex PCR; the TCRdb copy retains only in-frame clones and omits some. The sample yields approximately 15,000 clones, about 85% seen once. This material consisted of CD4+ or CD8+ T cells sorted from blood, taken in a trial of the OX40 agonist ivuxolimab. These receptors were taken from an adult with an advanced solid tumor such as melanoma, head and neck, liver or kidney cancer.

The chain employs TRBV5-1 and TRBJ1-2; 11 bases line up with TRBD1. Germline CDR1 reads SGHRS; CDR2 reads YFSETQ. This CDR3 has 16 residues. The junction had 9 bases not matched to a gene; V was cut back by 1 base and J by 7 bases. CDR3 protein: CASSLSGTGGSSGYTF. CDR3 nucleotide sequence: TGCGCCAGCAGCTTGTCCGGGACAGGGGGTAGTAGTGGCTACACCTTC.

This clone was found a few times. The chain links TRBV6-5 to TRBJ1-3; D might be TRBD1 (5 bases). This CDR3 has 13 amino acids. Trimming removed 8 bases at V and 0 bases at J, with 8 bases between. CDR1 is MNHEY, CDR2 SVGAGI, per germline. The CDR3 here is CASGTSSGNTIYF. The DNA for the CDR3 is TGTGCCAGCGGGACCAGCTCTGGAAACACCATATATTTT.

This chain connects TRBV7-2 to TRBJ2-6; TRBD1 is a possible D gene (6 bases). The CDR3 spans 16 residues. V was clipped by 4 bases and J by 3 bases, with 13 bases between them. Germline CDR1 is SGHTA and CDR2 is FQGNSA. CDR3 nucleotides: TGTGCCAGCAGCTCAGAGGGGGTTGGTGGGGCCAACGTCCTGACTTTC. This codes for CASSSEGVGGANVLTF.

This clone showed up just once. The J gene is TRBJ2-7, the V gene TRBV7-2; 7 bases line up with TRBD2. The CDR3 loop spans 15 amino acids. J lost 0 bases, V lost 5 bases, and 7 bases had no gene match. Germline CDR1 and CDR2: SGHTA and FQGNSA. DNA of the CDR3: TGTGCCAGCAGCCCGCTAGCGGAAAGCTCCTACGAGCAGTACTTC. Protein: CASSPLAESSYEQYF. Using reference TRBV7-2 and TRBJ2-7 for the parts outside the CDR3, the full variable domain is GAGVSQSPSNKVTEKGKDVELRCDPISGHTALYWYRQSLGQGLEFLIYFQGNSAPDKSGLPSDRFSAERTGGSVSTLTIQRTQQEDSAVYLCASSPLAESSYEQYFGPGTRLTVT.

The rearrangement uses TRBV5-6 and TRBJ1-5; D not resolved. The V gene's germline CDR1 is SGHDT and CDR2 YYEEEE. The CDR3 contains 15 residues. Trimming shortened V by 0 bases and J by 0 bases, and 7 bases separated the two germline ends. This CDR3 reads CASSLGVYSNQPQHF. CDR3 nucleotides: TGTGCCAGCAGCTTGGGTGTATATAGCAATCAGCCCCAGCATTTT.

CDR3 in amino acids: CASSLGRADEQFF. In nucleotides, the CDR3 is TGTGCCAGCAGCTTAGGCCGCGCAGATGAGCAGTTCTTC. The V and J genes are TRBV7-6 and TRBJ2-1; D gene uncertain. The CDR3 consists of 13 residues. Germline V CDR1 and CDR2: SGHVS, FNYEAQ. Trimming removed 1 base at V and 8 bases at J, with 9 bases between.

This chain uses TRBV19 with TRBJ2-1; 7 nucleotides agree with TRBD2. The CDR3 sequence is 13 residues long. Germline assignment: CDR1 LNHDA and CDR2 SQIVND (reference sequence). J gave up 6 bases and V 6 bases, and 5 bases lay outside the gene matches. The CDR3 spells CASRREWGNEQFF. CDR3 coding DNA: TGTGCCAGTAGGCGGGAGTGGGGCAATGAGCAGTTCTTC.

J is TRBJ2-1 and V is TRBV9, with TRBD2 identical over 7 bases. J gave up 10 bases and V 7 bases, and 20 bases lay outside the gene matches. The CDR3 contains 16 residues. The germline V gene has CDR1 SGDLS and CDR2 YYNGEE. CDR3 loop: CASSVRPGLTAGEQFF. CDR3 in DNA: TGTGCCAGCTCGGTGAGACCGGGACTAACAGCGGGGGAGCAGTTCTTC.

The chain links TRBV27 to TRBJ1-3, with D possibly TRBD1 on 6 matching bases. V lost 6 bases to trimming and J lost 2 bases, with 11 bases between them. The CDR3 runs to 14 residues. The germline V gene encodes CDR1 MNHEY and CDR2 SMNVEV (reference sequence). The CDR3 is CASSPGGPGNTIYF. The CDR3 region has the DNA TGTGCCAGCAGCCCCGGGGGCCCTGGAAACACCATATATTTT.

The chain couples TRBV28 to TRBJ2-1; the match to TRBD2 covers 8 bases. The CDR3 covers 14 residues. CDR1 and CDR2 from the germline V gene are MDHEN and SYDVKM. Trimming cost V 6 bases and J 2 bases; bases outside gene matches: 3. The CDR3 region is CASSGTSTYNEQFF. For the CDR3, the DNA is TGTGCCAGCAGCGGGACTAGTACCTACAATGAGCAGTTCTTC.

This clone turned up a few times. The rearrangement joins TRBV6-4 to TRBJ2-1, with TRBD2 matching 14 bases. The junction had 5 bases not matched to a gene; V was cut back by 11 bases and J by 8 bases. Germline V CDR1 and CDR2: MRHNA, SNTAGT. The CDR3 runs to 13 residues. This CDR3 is CAGTSGRKDEQFF. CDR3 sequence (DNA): TGTGCCGGGACTAGCGGGAGAAAAGATGAGCAGTTCTTC.

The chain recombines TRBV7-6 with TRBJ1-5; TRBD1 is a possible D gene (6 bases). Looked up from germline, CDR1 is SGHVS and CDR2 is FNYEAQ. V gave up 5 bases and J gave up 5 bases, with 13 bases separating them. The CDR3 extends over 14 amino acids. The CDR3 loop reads CASSPSRGYQPQHF. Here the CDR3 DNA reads TGTGCCAGCAGCCCAAGCAGGGGCTATCAGCCCCAGCATTTT.

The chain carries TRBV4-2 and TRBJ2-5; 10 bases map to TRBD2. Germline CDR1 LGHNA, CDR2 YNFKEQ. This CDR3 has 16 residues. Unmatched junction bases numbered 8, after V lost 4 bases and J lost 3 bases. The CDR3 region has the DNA TGTGCCAGCAGCCGGGCTAGCGGGAGCCTGGAAGAGACCCAGTACTTC. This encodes CASSRASGSLEETQYF.

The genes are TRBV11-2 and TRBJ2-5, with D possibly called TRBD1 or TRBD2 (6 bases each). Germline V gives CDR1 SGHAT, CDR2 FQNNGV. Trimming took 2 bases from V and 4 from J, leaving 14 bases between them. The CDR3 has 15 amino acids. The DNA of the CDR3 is TGTGCCAGCAGCTTATTTGGGGGGCGCGGAGAGACCCAGTACTTC. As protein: CASSLFGGRGETQYF.

In DNA, the CDR3 is TGTGCCAGCAGTTACGGGGCTTACTACGAGCAGTACTTC. Residues: CASSYGAYYEQYF. The chain combines TRBV6-5 with TRBJ2-7, with D perhaps matching TRBD1 (5 bases). Germline V gives CDR1 MNHEY, CDR2 SVGAGI. This CDR3 has 13 amino acids. Trimming left V 2 bases short and J 3 bases short, with 8 bases between.

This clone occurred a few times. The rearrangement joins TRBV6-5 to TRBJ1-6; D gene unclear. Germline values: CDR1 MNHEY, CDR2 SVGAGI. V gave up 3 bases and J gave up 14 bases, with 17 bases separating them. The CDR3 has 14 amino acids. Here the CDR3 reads CASSYGRTERALHF. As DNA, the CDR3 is TGTGCCAGCAGTTATGGACGGACCGAAAGAGCCCTCCACTTT.

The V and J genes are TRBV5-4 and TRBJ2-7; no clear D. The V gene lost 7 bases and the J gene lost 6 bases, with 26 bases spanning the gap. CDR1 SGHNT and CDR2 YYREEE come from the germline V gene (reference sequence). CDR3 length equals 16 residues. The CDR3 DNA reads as TGTGCCAGCGGCACCCTTGGGGTGGCAGTTGAAGGCGAGCAGTACTTC. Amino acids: CASGTLGVAVEGEQYF. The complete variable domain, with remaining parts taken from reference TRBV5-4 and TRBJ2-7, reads ETGVTQSPTHLIKTRGQQVTLRCSSQSGHNTVSWYQQALGQGPQFIFQYYREEENGRGNFPPRFSGLQFPNYSSELNVNALELDDSALYLCASGTLGVAVEGEQYFGPGTRLTVT.

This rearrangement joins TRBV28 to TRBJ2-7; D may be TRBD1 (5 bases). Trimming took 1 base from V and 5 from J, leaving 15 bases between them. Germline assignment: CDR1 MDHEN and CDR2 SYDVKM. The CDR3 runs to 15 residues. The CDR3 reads CASSLFETESHEQYF. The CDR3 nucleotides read TGTGCCAGCAGTTTATTCGAGACAGAGTCTCACGAGCAGTACTTC.

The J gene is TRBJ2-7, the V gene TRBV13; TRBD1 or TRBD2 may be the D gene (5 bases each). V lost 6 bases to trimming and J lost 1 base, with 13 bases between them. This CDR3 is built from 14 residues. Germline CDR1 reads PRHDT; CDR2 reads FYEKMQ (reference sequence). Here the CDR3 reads CASRKGSESYEQYF. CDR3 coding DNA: TGTGCCAGCAGAAAGGGGAGCGAATCCTACGAGCAGTACTTC.

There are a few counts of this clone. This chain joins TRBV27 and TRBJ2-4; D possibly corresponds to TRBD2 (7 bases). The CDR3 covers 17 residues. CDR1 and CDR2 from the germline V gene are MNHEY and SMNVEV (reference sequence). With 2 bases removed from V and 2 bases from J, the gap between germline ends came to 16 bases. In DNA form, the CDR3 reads TGTGCCAGCAGTTTAGGGGGGGGGCGGGAGACCAAAAACATTCAGTACTTC. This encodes CASSLGGGRETKNIQYF.

The CDR3 protein is CASSLWREQFF. DNA for the CDR3: TGTGCCAGCAGCTTGTGGAGGGAGCAGTTCTTC. This sequence joins TRBV5-4 and TRBJ2-1, with D possibly being TRBD2 (5 bases). V was clipped by 1 base and J by 10 bases, with 6 bases between them. Germline loops: CDR1 SGHNT, CDR2 YYREEE (reference sequence). The CDR3 is made up of 11 amino acids.

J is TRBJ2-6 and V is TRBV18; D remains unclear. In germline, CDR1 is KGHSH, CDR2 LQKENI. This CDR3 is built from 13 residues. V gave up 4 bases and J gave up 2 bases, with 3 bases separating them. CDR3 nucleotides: TGTGCCAGCTCACACCCTGGGGCCAACGTCCTGACTTTC. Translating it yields CASSHPGANVLTF.

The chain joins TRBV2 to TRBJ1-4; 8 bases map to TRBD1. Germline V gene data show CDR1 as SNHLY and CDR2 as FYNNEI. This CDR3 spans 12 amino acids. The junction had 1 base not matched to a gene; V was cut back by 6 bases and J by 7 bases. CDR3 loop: CASSRGREKLFF. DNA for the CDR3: TGTGCCAGCAGCAGGGGGCGTGAAAAACTGTTTTTT.

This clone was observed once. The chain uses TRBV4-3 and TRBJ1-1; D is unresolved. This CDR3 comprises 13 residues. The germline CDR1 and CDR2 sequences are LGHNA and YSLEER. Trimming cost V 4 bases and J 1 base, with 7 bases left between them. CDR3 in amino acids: CASSPMGNTEAFF. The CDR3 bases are TGCGCCAGCAGCCCGATGGGGAACACTGAAGCTTTCTTT.

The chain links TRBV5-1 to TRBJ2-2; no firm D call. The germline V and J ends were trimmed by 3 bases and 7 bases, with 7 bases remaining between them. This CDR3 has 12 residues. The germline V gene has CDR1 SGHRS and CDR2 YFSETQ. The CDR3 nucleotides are TGCGCCAGCAGCTACTTGGTCGGGGAGCTGTTTTTT. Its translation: CASSYLVGELFF. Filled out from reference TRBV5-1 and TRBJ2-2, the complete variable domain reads KAGVTQTPRYLIKTRGQQVTLSCSPISGHRSVSWYQQTPGQGLQFLFEYFSETQRNKGNFPGRFSGRQFSNSRSEMNVSTLELGDSALYLCASSYLVGELFFGEGSRLTVL.

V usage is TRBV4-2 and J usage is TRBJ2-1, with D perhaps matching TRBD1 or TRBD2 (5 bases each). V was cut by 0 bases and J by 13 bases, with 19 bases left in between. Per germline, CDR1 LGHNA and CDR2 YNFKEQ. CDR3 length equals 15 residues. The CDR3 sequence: CASSQEAVPQDVQFF. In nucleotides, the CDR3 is TGTGCCAGCAGCCAAGAAGCGGTGCCACAGGACGTACAGTTCTTC.

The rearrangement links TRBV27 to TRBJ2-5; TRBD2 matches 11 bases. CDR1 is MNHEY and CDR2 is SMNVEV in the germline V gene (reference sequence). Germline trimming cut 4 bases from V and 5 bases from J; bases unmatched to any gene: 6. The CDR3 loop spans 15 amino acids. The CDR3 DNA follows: TGTGCCAGCAGTTGGGCTAGCGGGAGGCTGGAGACCCAGTACTTC. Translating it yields CASSWASGRLETQYF.

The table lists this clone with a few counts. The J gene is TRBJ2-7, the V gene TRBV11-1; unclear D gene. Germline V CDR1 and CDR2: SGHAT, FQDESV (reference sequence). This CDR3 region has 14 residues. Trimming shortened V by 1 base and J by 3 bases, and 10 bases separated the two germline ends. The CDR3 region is CASSLGLGGYEQYF. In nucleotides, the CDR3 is TGTGCCAGCAGCTTAGGTCTCGGCGGCTACGAGCAGTACTTC.

CDR3: CASSPGDTDTQYF. The CDR3 nucleotides read TGTGCCAGCAGCCCGGGGGACACAGATACGCAGTATTTT. The rearrangement uses TRBV11-3 and TRBJ2-3, with D possibly being TRBD2 (6 bases). This CDR3 region has 13 residues. The germline V gene encodes CDR1 SGHNT and CDR2 YENEEA. Between the trimmed V and J ends, which lost 5 bases and 2 bases, there was a span of 8 bases.

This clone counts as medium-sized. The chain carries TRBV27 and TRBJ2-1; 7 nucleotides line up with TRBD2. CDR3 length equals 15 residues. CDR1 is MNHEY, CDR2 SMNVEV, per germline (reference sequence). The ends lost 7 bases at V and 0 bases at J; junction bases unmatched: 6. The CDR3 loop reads CASKRDQSSYNEQFF. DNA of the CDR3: TGTGCCAGCAAGCGGGACCAAAGCTCCTACAATGAGCAGTTCTTC.